This T cell receptor (beta chain) was obtained from a study of patients and donors after allogeneic stem cell transplantation. The CDR3 spans 17 residues. The germline gives CDR1 KGHSH, CDR2 LQKENI. J gave up 2 bases and V 3 bases, and 8 bases lay outside the gene matches. Via MiXCR, TCRdb re-called the RT-PCR reads, giving one row per CDR3 protein. The data show a few hundred thousand distinct CDR3 sequences, 14% seen once. V gene TRBV18 combines with J gene TRBJ2-2, with 8 bases aligning to TRBD2. The sequence derives from a human donor who was either an allogeneic HSCT recipient or a stem cell or donor lymphocyte infusion donor (not recorded which). It is not recorded whose cells these are; they may come from a transplant donor. Input material: blood, either unsorted or a sorted T cell fraction (not recorded which). The DNA for the CDR3 is TGTGCCAGCTCACCGAGGGGAGCGGGGGCCAACACCGGGGAGCTGTTTTTT. It encodes CASSPRGAGANTGELFF.